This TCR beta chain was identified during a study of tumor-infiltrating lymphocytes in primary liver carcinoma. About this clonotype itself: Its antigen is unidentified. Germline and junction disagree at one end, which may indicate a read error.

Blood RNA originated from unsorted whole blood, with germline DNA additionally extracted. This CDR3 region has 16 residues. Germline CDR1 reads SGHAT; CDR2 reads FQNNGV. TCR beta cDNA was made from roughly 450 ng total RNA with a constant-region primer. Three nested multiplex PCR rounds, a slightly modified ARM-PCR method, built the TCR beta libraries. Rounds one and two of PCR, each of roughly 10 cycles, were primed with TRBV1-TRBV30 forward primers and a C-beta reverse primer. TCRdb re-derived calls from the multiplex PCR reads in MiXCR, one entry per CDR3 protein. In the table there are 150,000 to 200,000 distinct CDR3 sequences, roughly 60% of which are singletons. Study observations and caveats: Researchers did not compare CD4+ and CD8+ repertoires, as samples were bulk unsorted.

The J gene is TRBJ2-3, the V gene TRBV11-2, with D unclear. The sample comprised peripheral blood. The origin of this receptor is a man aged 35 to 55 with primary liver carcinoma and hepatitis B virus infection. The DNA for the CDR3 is TGTGCCATCAGCCTAGGGTCGGATTCTAGCACAGATACGCAGTATTTT. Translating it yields CAISLGSDSSTDTQYF.